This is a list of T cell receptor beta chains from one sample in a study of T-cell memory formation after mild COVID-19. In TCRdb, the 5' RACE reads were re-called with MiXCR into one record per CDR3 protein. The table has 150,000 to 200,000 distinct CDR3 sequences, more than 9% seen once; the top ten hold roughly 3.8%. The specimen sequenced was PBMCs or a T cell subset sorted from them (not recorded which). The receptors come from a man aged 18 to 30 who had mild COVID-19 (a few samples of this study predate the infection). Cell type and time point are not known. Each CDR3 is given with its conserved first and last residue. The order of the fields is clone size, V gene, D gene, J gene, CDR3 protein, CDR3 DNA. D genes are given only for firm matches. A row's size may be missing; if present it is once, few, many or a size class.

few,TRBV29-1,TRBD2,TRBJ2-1,CSAGRDYLGQFF,TGCAGCGCTGGAAGGGACTACCTCGGGCAGTTCTTC
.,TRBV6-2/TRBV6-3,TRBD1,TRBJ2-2,CASSSQGEGTGELFF,TGTGCCAGCAGTTCACAGGGGGAAGGAACCGGGGAGCTGTTTTTT
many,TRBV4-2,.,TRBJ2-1,CASSFGRKDEQFF,TGTGCCAGCAGCTTTGGGCGGAAGGATGAGCAGTTCTTC
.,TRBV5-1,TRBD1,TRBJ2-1,CASRLLGQGEQFF,TGCGCCAGCAGATTGTTAGGACAGGGGGAACAGTTCTTC
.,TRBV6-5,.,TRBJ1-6,CASSPGPHNSPLHF,TGTGCCAGCAGTCCCGGGCCCCATAATTCACCCCTCCACTTT
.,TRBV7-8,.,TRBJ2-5,CASSFSGVFETQYF,TGTGCCAGCAGCTTCTCCGGGGTTTTTGAGACCCAGTACTTC
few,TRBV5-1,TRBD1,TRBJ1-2,CASSGRGRVNGYTF,TGCGCCAGCAGCGGGAGGGGGCGCGTGAATGGCTACACCTTC
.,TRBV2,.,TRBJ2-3,CASRPGDTDTQYF,TGTGCCAGCAGGCCGGGGGACACAGATACGCAGTATTTT
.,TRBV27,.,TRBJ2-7,CASSKVWAEEQYF,TGTGCCAGCAGTAAGGTTTGGGCGGAAGAGCAGTACTTC
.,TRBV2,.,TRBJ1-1,CASGGFQGNTEAFF,TGTGCCAGCGGGGGGTTTCAGGGAAACACTGAAGCTTTCTTT
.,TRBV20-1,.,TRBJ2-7,CSARKDGADEQYF,TGCAGTGCTAGGAAGGACGGGGCCGACGAGCAGTACTTC
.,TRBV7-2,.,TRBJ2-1,CASSRSYNEQFF,TGTGCCAGCAGCCGCTCCTACAATGAGCAGTTCTTC
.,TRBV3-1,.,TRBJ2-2,CASSQGGNTGELFF,TGTGCCAGCAGCCAAGGAGGGAACACCGGGGAGCTGTTTTTT
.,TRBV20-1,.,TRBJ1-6,CSARFGNPFGSPLHF,TGCAGTGCTAGATTTGGGAACCCCTTTGGTTCACCCCTCCACTTT
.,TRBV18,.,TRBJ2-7,CASSPPSQGSPGQYF,TGTGCCAGCTCACCACCGTCCCAGGGAAGTCCCGGGCAGTACTTC
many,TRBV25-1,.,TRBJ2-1,CASSDLTGSSYNEQFF,TGTGCCAGCAGTGACCTGACCGGGAGCTCCTACAATGAGCAGTTCTTC
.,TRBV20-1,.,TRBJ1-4,CSARDSGRASEKLFF,TGCAGTGCTAGAGACTCGGGCAGGGCAAGTGAAAAACTGTTTTTT
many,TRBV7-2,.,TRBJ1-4,CASSPNRGSWSTNEKLFF,TGTGCCAGCAGCCCTAACCGTGGCTCCTGGTCCACTAATGAAAAACTGTTTTTT
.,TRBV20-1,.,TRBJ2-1,CSARALGGFDEQFF,TGCAGTGCTAGAGCATTGGGGGGTTTCGATGAGCAGTTCTTC
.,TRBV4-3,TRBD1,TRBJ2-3,CASSPGQGSRGTQYF,TGCGCCAGCAGCCCGGGACAGGGAAGCCGGGGTACGCAGTATTTT
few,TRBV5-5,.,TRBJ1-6,CASRDQGTSNSPLHF,TGTGCCAGCAGGGATCAAGGGACAAGTAATTCACCCCTCCACTTT
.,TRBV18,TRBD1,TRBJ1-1,CDSSPDRANTEAFF,TGTGACAGCTCACCAGACAGGGCGAACACTGAAGCTTTCTTT
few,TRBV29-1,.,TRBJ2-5,CSVTRDQETQYF,TGCAGCGTTACGAGGGACCAAGAGACCCAGTACTTC
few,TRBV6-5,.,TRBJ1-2,CASSRLQTYSYGYTF,TGTGCCAGCAGTCGCCTTCAGACCTACTCCTATGGCTACACCTTC
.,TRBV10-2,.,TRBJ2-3,CASSESRAVVGTQYF,TGCGCCAGCAGTGAGTCGCGAGCAGTCGTTGGTACGCAGTATTTT
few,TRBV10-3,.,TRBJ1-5,CAISTGSNQPQHF,TGTGCCATCAGTACAGGGTCTAATCAGCCCCAGCATTTT
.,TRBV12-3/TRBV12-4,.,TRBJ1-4,CASSRAQKLFF,TGTGCCAGCAGCCGGGCCCAAAAACTGTTTTTT
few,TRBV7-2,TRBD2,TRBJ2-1,CASSSGTSTYNEQFF,TGTGCCAGCAGCTCCGGGACTAGCACGTACAATGAGCAGTTCTTC
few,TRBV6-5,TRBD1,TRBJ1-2,CAIRGQNYGYTF,TGTGCCATCAGGGGGCAGAACTATGGCTACACCTTC
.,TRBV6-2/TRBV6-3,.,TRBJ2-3,CASSYHGSTGRRTDTQYF,TGTGCCAGCAGTTACCACGGATCCACGGGTCGCCGCACAGATACGCAGTATTTT
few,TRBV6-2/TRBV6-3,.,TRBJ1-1,CASSYPFAASGTMNTEAFF,TGTGCCAGCAGTTACCCATTTGCGGCCTCTGGGACCATGAACACTGAAGCTTTCTTT
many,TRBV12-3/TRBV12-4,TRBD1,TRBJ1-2,CASSPTGAGGYTF,TGTGCCAGCAGTCCTACAGGGGCTGGTGGCTACACCTTC
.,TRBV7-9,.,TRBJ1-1,CASSLVPAMNTEAFF,TGTGCCAGCAGCTTAGTCCCGGCCATGAACACTGAAGCTTTCTTT
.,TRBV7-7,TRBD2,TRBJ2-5,CASSPGLGLAGGETQYF,TGTGCCAGCAGCCCCGGTTTAGGGCTAGCGGGAGGGGAGACCCAGTACTTC
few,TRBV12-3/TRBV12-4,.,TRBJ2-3,CASVSFSTDTQYF,TGTGCCAGCGTCTCCTTCAGCACAGATACGCAGTATTTT
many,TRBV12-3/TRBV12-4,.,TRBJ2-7,CASSLDRDGYEQYF,TGTGCCAGCAGTTTAGACAGGGACGGCTACGAGCAGTACTTC
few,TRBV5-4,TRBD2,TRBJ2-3,CASSLSGGPLQADTQYF,TGTGCCAGCAGCTTAAGCGGGGGGCCCTTGCAGGCAGATACGCAGTATTTT
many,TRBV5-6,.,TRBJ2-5,CASSLGGRGDPETQYF,TGTGCCAGCAGCTTGGGAGGGCGAGGCGATCCAGAGACCCAGTACTTC
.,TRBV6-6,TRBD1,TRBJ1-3,CASKTGGTSGNTIYF,TGTGCCAGCAAGACAGGGGGAACATCGGGAAACACCATATATTTT
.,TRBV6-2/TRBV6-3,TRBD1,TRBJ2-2,CASRRQGSGELFF,TGTGCCAGCAGGCGACAGGGTTCCGGGGAGCTGTTTTTT